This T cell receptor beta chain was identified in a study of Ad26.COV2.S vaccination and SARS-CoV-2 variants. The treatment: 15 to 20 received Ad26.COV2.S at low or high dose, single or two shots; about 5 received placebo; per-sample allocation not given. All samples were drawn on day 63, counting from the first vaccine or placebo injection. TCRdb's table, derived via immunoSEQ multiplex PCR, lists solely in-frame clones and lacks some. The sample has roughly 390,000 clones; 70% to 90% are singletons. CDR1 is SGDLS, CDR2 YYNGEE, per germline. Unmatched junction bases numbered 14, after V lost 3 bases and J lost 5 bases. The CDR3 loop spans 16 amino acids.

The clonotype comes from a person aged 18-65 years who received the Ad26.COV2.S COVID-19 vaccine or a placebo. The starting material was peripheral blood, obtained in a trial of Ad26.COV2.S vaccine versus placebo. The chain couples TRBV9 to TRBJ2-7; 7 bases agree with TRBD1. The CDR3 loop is CASSGTTTGAPDEQYF. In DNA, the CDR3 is TGTGCCAGCAGCGGAACAACCACAGGGGCCCCCGACGAGCAGTACTTC.